These 18 T cell receptor beta chains share one sample of origin, sequenced in a study of cytomegalovirus exposure and HLA in healthy donors. PCR was performed using 60 Vbeta and 13 Jbeta primers. Some clones are missing from TCRdb's copy, which holds only in-frame ones; the method was immunoSEQ multiplex PCR. This table holds about 150,000 clones, roughly 74% found once. Material for sequencing was PBMCs. These receptors all come from a man between 18 and 35 years old in good health and CMV-seronegative.

In its sample, this clone was seen a few times. The chain joins TRBV14 to TRBJ2-6, with D perhaps matching TRBD2 (5 bases). Per germline, CDR1 SGHDN and CDR2 FVKESK. The CDR3 length is 16 residues. V was clipped by 4 bases and J by 1 base, with 11 bases between them. The CDR3 loop reads CASSLRRSSGANVLTF. Written as DNA, the CDR3 is TGTGCCAGCAGCCTCAGGAGGAGTTCTGGGGCCAACGTCCTGACTTTC.

V usage is TRBV7-9 and J usage is TRBJ2-7; tentatively, D is TRBD2 (6 bases). This CDR3 comprises 12 residues. Germline V CDR1 and CDR2: SEHNR, FQNEAQ (reference sequence). The CDR3 reads CSSAIAGKEQYV. In DNA form, the CDR3 reads TGTTCCAGCGCCATCGCGGGGAAAGAGCAGTACGTC.

The chain links TRBV27 to TRBJ1-4, with TRBD1 matching over 8 bases. This CDR3 comprises 14 residues. The ends lost 5 bases at V and 8 bases at J; junction bases unmatched: 7. Germline V lookup: CDR1 MNHEY, CDR2 SMNVEV (reference sequence). This CDR3 reads CASSTGQGREKLFF. The CDR3 nucleotides are TGTGCCAGCAGTACCGGACAGGGTCGCGAAAAACTGTTTTTT.

V gene TRBV5-5 combines with J gene TRBJ2-1; perhaps TRBD2 as D (7 bases). CDR1 is SGHKS, CDR2 YYEKEE, per germline (reference sequence). V was pared by 4 bases and J by 5 bases, with 16 bases between. The CDR3 totals 15 residues. The CDR3 DNA is TGTGCCAGCAGCCCGGGGCCGGGGGGCCACAATGAGCAGTTCTTC. This gives the protein CASSPGPGGHNEQFF.

This chain joins TRBV9 and TRBJ2-1; no firm D call. This CDR3 comprises 15 residues. V dropped 0 bases and J dropped 3 bases, with 10 bases sitting between them. Looked up from germline, CDR1 is SGDLS and CDR2 is YYNGEE. The CDR3, as DNA: TGTGCCAGCAGCGTAGCTCCAATCAGCTACAATGAGCAGTTCTTC. It codes for CASSVAPISYNEQFF.

This clone was found once. The V call is TRBV19, the J call TRBJ2-1; TRBD1 agrees at 9 bases. The CDR3 runs to 14 residues. The germline V gene encodes CDR1 LNHDA and CDR2 SQIVND (reference sequence). J was trimmed by 8 bases and V by 6 bases; bases with no gene match: 8. Here the CDR3 reads CASRETGGRDEQFF. In DNA, the CDR3 is TGTGCCAGTAGGGAGACAGGGGGTAGGGATGAGCAGTTCTTC.

DNA for the CDR3: TGCGCCAGCAGCCAGGGACTAGCGGGGGCCCACGAGCAGTACGTC. Residues: CASSQGLAGAHEQYV. The J gene is TRBJ2-7, the V gene TRBV5-1, with 14 bases aligning to TRBD2. This CDR3 comprises 15 residues. V trimming: 4 bases; J trimming: 5 bases; junction bases outside the gene matches: 5. In germline, CDR1 is SGHRS, CDR2 YFSETQ.

The chain has TRBV7-9 and TRBJ2-3; D gene uncertain. The germline V gene encodes CDR1 SEHNR and CDR2 FQNEAQ (reference sequence). CDR3 size: 13 residues. V was cut by 8 bases and J by 0 bases, with 9 bases left in between. CDR3 region: CASVEASTDTQYF. CDR3 DNA: TGTGCCAGCGTTGAAGCTAGCACAGATACGCAGTATTTT. The full variable domain, in which reference TRBV7-9 and TRBJ2-3 provide the parts outside the CDR3, is DTGVSQNPRHKITKRGQNVTFRCDPISEHNRLYWYRQTLGQGPEFLTYFQNEAQLEKSRLLSDRFSAERPKGSFSTLEIQRTEQGDSAMYLCASVEASTDTQYFGPGTRLTVL.

This clone turned up a few times. The chain has TRBV4-3 and TRBJ1-1; tentatively, D is TRBD1 (5 bases). CDR1 and CDR2 from the germline V gene are LGHNA and YSLEER. Trimming removed 3 bases from V and 7 bases from J, with 15 bases in between. CDR3 length: 14 residues. CDR3 in DNA: TGCGCCAGCAGCCAGGGGGGAGCTCCTCTTGAAGCTTTCTTT. Its protein product is CASSQGGAPLEAFF.

The rearrangement uses TRBV5-4 and TRBJ2-1, with 7 bases aligning to TRBD2. The length of the CDR3 is 13 residues. V was clipped by 7 bases and J by 8 bases; unmatched bases: 9. Germline CDR1 SGHNT, CDR2 YYREEE (reference sequence). The CDR3, as DNA: TGTGCCAGCTTCGCCGGGGGGTCCGATGAGCAGTTCTTC. This sequence encodes CASFAGGSDEQFF.

CDR3: CASSEATTSSYEQYF. The DNA of the CDR3 is TGTGCCAGCAGTGAAGCTACAACGTCTTCCTACGAGCAGTACTTC. The gene calls are TRBV6-1 and TRBJ2-7; unclear D gene. The CDR3 is 15 amino acids. Germline CDR1 reads MNHNS; CDR2 reads SASEGT. With 0 bases removed from V and 1 base from J, the gap between germline ends came to 10 bases.

The chain has TRBV2 and TRBJ2-7; 9 bases agree with TRBD2. Germline loops: CDR1 SNHLY, CDR2 FYNNEI. V dropped 6 bases and J dropped 6; count of bases not matched to a gene: 9. The CDR3 spans 14 residues. The CDR3 coding sequence is TGTGCCAGCAGCCCGGGCGGGGGGGCAAGCGAGCAGTACTTC. It encodes CASSPGGGASEQYF.

This clone has only one observation. The chain uses TRBV7-9 and TRBJ2-7, with a possible D match to TRBD2 (7 bases). Trimming cost V 5 bases and J 1 base, with 27 bases left between them. Germline V CDR1 and CDR2: SEHNR, FQNEAQ (reference sequence). There are 19 residues in the CDR3. CDR3 coding DNA: TGTGCCAGCAGCCTCAGTGGGGGGGGCCTCCGCCCATCATCCTACGAGCAGTACTTC. Amino acid sequence: CASSLSGGGLRPSSYEQYF. The entire variable domain, with the rest obtained from reference TRBV7-9 and TRBJ2-7, is as follows: DTGVSQNPRHKITKRGQNVTFRCDPISEHNRLYWYRQTLGQGPEFLTYFQNEAQLEKSRLLSDRFSAERPKGSFSTLEIQRTEQGDSAMYLCASSLSGGGLRPSSYEQYFGPGTRLTVT.

The chain has TRBV29-1 and TRBJ2-3; D is perhaps TRBD2 (5 bases). Germline V gene lookup returns CDR1 SQVTM and CDR2 ANQGSEA. This CDR3 is built from 13 residues. Trimming took off 3 bases at V and 1 base at J, with 8 bases between the two ends. CDR3: CSVDNGGTDTQYF. The DNA of the CDR3 is TGCAGCGTTGATAACGGGGGCACAGATACGCAGTATTTT.

This clone was seen more than once but under ten times. The chain employs TRBV7-8 and TRBJ1-1, with TRBD1 matching over 9 bases. The J segment lost 1 base and the V segment lost 5 bases, leaving 11 bases of the junction unmatched. The CDR3 is made up of 17 amino acids. Germline V gene lookup returns CDR1 SGHVS and CDR2 FQNEAQ. The CDR3 DNA follows: TGTGCCAGCAGCCCGGGACAGGGCGCGCTCACGAACACTGAAGCTTTCTTT. Translation gives CASSPGQGALTNTEAFF. The full variable domain, completed using reference TRBV7-8 and TRBJ1-1, is GAGVSQSPRYKVAKRGQDVALRCDPISGHVSLFWYQQALGQGPEFLTYFQNEAQLDKSGLPSDRFFAERPEGSVSTLKIQRTQQEDSAVYLCASSPGQGALTNTEAFFGQGTRLTVV.

V usage is TRBV6-6 and J usage is TRBJ1-1; 8 bases fit TRBD1. CDR3 length: 16 residues. CDR1 and CDR2 from the germline V gene are MNHNY and SVGAGI (reference sequence). With 2 bases clipped from V and 5 bases from J, the junction kept 10 bases outside the gene matches. The CDR3 loop reads CASSYPKKQGETEAFF. CDR3 sequence (DNA): TGTGCCAGCAGTTACCCTAAGAAACAGGGGGAAACTGAAGCTTTCTTT.

The V gene is TRBV5-4, the J gene TRBJ2-7; perhaps TRBD1 as D (6 bases). V was shortened by 4 bases and J by 1 base, with 18 bases between the two germline ends. CDR1 is SGHNT, CDR2 YYREEE, per germline (reference sequence). The length of the CDR3 is 16 residues. This chain's CDR3 is CASSPGGGPGSYEQYF. DNA for the CDR3: TGTGCCAGCAGCCCTGGTGGGGGCCCGGGGTCCTACGAGCAGTACTTC.

V and J are TRBV7-9 and TRBJ2-7, with no clear D. V was trimmed by 0 bases and J by 2 bases, leaving 8 bases between them. This CDR3 has 14 residues. CDR1 is SEHNR, CDR2 FQNEAQ, per germline (reference sequence). CDR3 sequence: CASSLAPGTYEQYF. The CDR3 coding sequence is TGTGCCAGCAGCTTAGCCCCCGGTACCTACGAGCAGTACTTC.